The present T cell receptor (beta chain) was sequenced within a study of graft-versus-host responses after intestinal transplantation. On the study more broadly: Anti-thymocyte globulin served as induction for all recipients, who then took tacrolimus and steroids for two to three years. General observations from the study: Researchers found peak circulating GvH clone levels linked to early post-transplant HvG declines.

There are 13 residues in the CDR3. The germline CDR1 and CDR2 sequences are SEHNR and FQNEAQ (reference sequence). Deletions cut 0 bases from V and 9 bases from J, with 9 bases between. TCRdb keeps only in-frame clones here, not all; method: immunoSEQ multiplex PCR. The sample includes roughly 96,000 clones, over 75% of them seen just once. To note about this clone: Its specificity is not known.

This TCR was sampled from a human donor who received an intestinal transplant. Specimen: unstimulated CD8+ T cells sorted from spleen or lymph node cells, collected before intestinal transplant. The chain carries TRBV7-9 and TRBJ2-1; tentative D call: TRBD2 (6 bases). The CDR3 DNA reads TGTGCCAGCAGCTTAGCGGCGGGAACTGAGCAGTTCTTC. Its translation is CASSLAAGTEQFF.